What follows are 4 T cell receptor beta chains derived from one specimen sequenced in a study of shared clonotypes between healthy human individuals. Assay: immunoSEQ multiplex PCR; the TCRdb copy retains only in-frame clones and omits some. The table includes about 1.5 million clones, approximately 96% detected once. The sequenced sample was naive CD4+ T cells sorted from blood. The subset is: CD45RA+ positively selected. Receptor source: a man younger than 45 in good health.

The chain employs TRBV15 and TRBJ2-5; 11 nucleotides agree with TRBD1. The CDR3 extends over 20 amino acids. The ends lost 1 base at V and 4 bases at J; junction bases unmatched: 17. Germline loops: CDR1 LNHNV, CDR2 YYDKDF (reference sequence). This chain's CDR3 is CATSRGLGTGGKFKPETQYF. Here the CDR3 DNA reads TGTGCCACCAGCAGAGGCCTGGGGACAGGGGGGAAATTCAAACCAGAGACCCAGTACTTC. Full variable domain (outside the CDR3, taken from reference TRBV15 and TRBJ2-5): DAMVIQNPRYQVTQFGKPVTLSCSQTLNHNVMYWYQQKSSQAPKLLFHYYDKDFNNEADTPDNFQSRRPNTSFCFLDIRSPGLGDTAMYLCATSRGLGTGGKFKPETQYFGPGTRLLVL.

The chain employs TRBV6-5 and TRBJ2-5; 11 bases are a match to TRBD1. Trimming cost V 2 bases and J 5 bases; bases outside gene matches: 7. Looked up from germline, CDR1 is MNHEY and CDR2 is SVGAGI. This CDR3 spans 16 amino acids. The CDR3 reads CASSYRGTGGPETQYF. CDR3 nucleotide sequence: TGTGCCAGCAGTTACCGCGGGACAGGGGGTCCTGAGACCCAGTACTTC.

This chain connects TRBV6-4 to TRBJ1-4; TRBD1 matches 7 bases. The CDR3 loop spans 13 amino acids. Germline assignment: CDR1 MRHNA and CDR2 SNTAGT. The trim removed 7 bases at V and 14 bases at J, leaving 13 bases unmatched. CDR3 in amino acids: CASTDERGGALFF. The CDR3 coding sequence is TGTGCCAGCACCGACGAGAGAGGGGGCGCCCTGTTTTTT.

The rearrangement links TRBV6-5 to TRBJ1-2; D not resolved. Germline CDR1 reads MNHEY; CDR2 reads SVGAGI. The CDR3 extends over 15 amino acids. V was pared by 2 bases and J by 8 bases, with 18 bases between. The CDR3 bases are TGTGCCAGCAGTTACAGGCGGGTCGGGATCTACGGCTACACCTTC. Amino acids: CASSYRRVGIYGYTF.